This T cell receptor beta chain appears in the sequencing data of a study of shared clonotypes between healthy human individuals. Study at large: CD4 naive and CD4 memory each took three plates per donor, while CD8 naive took two and CD8 memory one. Study-wide points: Represented diversity (both genetic and exposure-history) was limited by the small number of donors.

Produced via immunoSEQ multiplex PCR; TCRdb's table is partial and in-frame only. The table lists roughly 1,000,000 clones, 70% to 80% of them singletons. In the case of this clone: Its antigen is still unknown.

The CDR3 has 12 amino acids. V lost 2 bases, J lost 12 bases, and 12 bases lay in between. Germline CDR1 and CDR2: SGHRS and YFSETQ. The sequence was collected from a man between 18 and 29 years old in good health. Some clones in this sample may be carry-over from other donors' samples. J is TRBJ2-1 and V is TRBV5-1; tentative D call: TRBD1 (5 bases). Sequenced: memory CD4+ T cells from PBMCs. Subset given: CD45RA-negative fraction. The CDR3 region is CASSFLGPGQFF. CDR3 nucleotide sequence: TGCGCCAGCAGCTTCTTGGGGCCAGGGCAGTTCTTC.